This T cell receptor beta chain is from a study of T cells after yellow fever vaccination. Findings of the study overall: One caveat is that FACS-sorted repertoires could contain abundant clonotypes contaminating from the bulk population. Once the booster was given, most primary-vaccination clones reappeared, at approximately 97% for CD4 and around 90% for CD8.

Comment on this clonotype: Antigen: not known.

Via MiXCR, TCRdb re-called the 5' RACE reads, giving one row per CDR3 protein. In the table there are around 590,000 distinct CDR3 sequences, 9% to 15% of which are singletons. The germline V gene encodes CDR1 SQVTM and CDR2 ANQGSEA. V lost 0 bases and J lost 0, with 15 bases in between. The CDR3 covers 18 residues. Material: PBMCs, obtained on the day of the yellow fever booster vaccination. This receptor was taken from a man in his thirties or forties who received the YFV17D yellow fever vaccine. The V gene is TRBV29-1, the J gene TRBJ2-6; tentatively, D is TRBD1 (6 bases). The CDR3 nucleotides read TGCAGCGTTGAAGATCGACAGGCACGGAGCTCTGGGGCCAACGTCCTGACTTTC. Amino acids: CSVEDRQARSSGANVLTF.